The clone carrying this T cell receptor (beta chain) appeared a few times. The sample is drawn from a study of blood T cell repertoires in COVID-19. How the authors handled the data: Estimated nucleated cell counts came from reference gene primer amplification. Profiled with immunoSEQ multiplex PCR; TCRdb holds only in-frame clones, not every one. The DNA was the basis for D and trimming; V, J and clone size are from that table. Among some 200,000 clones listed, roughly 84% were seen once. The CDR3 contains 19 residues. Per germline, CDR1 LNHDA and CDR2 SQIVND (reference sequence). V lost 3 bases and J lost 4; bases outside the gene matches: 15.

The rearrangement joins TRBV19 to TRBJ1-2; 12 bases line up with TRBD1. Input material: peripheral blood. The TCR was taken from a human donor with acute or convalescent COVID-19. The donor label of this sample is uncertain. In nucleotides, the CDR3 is TGTGCCAGTAGTATGGGCCCCGGGACAGGGGGCCTCCCGAGCTATGGCTACACCTTC. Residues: CASSMGPGTGGLPSYGYTF.